This paragraph reports one T cell receptor beta chain. As handled by the study authors: Amplifying reference gene primers gave estimates of nucleated cell counts. Profiling relied on immunoSEQ multiplex PCR, and the TCRdb table lists in-frame clones only, not all of them. Clone size and V and J calls were adopted from that table, with D and trimming inferred from the DNA. The sample has more than 90,000 clones, 75% to 85% seen once. Deletions cut 2 bases from V and 7 bases from J, with 9 bases between. CDR3 length: 14 amino acids. The germline gives CDR1 MNHNY, CDR2 SVGAGI (reference sequence). The record originates from a study of blood T cell repertoires in COVID-19. Study summary: COVID-19 samples collected from the United States, Italy and Spain covered acute and convalescent phases. Sources were T cells, B-cell-depleted T cells, or PBMCs; the material itself was cDNA or gDNA.

Sequenced input: peripheral blood. The chain recombines TRBV6-6 with TRBJ1-6; D ambiguous. The source is a woman aged 80 or over with acute or convalescent COVID-19. CDR3 residues: CASSYPEVNSPLHF. CDR3 DNA sequence: TGTGCCAGCAGTTACCCCGAGGTCAATTCACCCCTCCACTTT.